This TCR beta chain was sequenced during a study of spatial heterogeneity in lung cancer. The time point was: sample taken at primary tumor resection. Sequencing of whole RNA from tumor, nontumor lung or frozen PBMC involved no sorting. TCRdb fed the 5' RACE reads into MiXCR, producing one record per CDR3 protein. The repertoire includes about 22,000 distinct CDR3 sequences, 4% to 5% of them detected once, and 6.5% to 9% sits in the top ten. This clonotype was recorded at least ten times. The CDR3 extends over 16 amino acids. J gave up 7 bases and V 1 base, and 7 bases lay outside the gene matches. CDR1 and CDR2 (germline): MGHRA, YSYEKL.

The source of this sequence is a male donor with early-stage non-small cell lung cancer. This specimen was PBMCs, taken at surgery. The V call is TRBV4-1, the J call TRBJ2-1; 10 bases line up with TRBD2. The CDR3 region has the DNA TGCGCCAGCAGCCAAGCTAGCGGGGGAAATTGGAATGAGCAGTTCTTC. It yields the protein CASSQASGGNWNEQFF.